This entry concerns a single T cell receptor beta chain. What it binds is unknown. The data were obtained in a study of cytomegalovirus exposure and HLA in healthy donors. About the study: The same platform as the approximately 670 first-cohort repertoires was used for the 100 to 150 validation repertoires, a later analysis reported. Whole-study findings and limits: In vitro data verified a few CMV-associated chains as specific for CMV antigens. Most sequenced TCRs were rare (though some public TCRs occurred in many donors).

Repertoires were generated with immunoSEQ multiplex PCR, while TCRdb's copy carries only in-frame clones and drops some. Among about 44,000 clones listed, 80% to 95% were seen once. V dropped 3 bases and J dropped 7; count of bases not matched to a gene: 9. The germline V gene has CDR1 ENHRY and CDR2 SYGVKD. The CDR3 loop spans 15 amino acids. Material for sequencing was PBMCs. The chain combines TRBV10-3 with TRBJ2-7; 10 bases align to TRBD1. The TCR sequence derives from a woman younger than 35 in good health and CMV-seronegative. CDR3 residues: CAISDRDRGIWEQYF. The DNA for the CDR3 is TGTGCCATCAGTGACCGGGACAGGGGAATATGGGAGCAGTACTTC.